The next 31 T cell receptor beta chains were all read from a single sample in a study of shared clonotypes between healthy human individuals. Sequenced by immunoSEQ multiplex PCR; TCRdb stores in-frame clones only, minus some. The data show about 520,000 clones, 65% to 85% seen once. Sequencing was carried out using PBMCs. The receptors stem from a woman aged 40 to 55 in good health. Some clones in this sample may be carry-over from other donors' samples.

The V gene is TRBV7-8, the J gene TRBJ2-2; 15 bases match TRBD2. This CDR3 region has 18 residues. Trimming cost V 5 bases and J 6 bases; bases outside gene matches: 10. Germline CDR1 is SGHVS and CDR2 is FQNEAQ. The DNA for the CDR3 is TGTGCCAGCAGCCCCCGGACTAGCGGGAGGGCCGGTCCCGGGGAGCTGTTTTTT. Translating it yields CASSPRTSGRAGPGELFF. Together with reference TRBV7-8 and TRBJ2-2, the CDR3 gives the full variable domain: GAGVSQSPRYKVAKRGQDVALRCDPISGHVSLFWYQQALGQGPEFLTYFQNEAQLDKSGLPSDRFFAERPEGSVSTLKIQRTQQEDSAVYLCASSPRTSGRAGPGELFFGEGSRLTVL.

The V call is TRBV6-1, the J call TRBJ1-2, with D unclear. This CDR3 has 14 residues. V was clipped by 7 bases and J by 5 bases, with 17 bases between them. Germline V lookup: CDR1 MNHNS, CDR2 SASEGT. In DNA form, the CDR3 reads TGTGCCAGCAACCCGGTTCTACACGCATATGGCTACACCTTC. This codes for CASNPVLHAYGYTF.

This clone has a count of ten or more. V usage is TRBV9 and J usage is TRBJ1-5, with D uncertain. V was cut by 4 bases and J by 1 base, with 18 bases left in between. This CDR3 spans 17 amino acids. Germline CDR1 SGDLS, CDR2 YYNGEE. CDR3 nucleotide sequence: TGTGCCAGCAGCAAGTTTCCCTGGGCGGGGAGCAATCAGCCCCAGCATTTT. Translated: CASSKFPWAGSNQPQHF.

J is TRBJ1-2 and V is TRBV5-4; D is unresolved. V shed 4 bases and J shed 0 bases, with 7 bases lying between them. Germline V CDR1 and CDR2: SGHNT, YYREEE (reference sequence). This CDR3 is built from 13 residues. CDR3 protein: CASSEPPNYGYTF. The CDR3 DNA reads as TGTGCCAGCAGCGAACCGCCTAACTATGGCTACACCTTC. Together with reference TRBV5-4 and TRBJ1-2, the CDR3 gives the full variable domain: ETGVTQSPTHLIKTRGQQVTLRCSSQSGHNTVSWYQQALGQGPQFIFQYYREEENGRGNFPPRFSGLQFPNYSSELNVNALELDDSALYLCASSEPPNYGYTFGSGTRLTVV.

The chain links TRBV6-1 to TRBJ2-1; TRBD2 is a possible D gene (7 bases). This CDR3 region has 15 residues. V was shortened by 7 bases and J by 2 bases, with 15 bases between the two germline ends. CDR1 and CDR2 (germline): MNHNS, SASEGT. The CDR3 loop is CASKGGLDTYNEQFF. The CDR3 DNA sequence: TGTGCCAGCAAGGGGGGGCTAGACACCTACAATGAGCAGTTCTTC.

This chain connects TRBV5-1 to TRBJ2-3; 8 bases are a match to TRBD2. Germline V gene data show CDR1 as SGHRS and CDR2 as YFSETQ. V lost 9 bases, J lost 4 bases, and 13 bases stayed unmatched. This CDR3 contains 15 residues. The chain's CDR3 is CATSYSGSRADTQYF. In DNA, the CDR3 is TGCGCCACTTCTTACAGCGGGAGTCGGGCAGATACGCAGTATTTT.

Of note for this clone: One base separates it from a far larger clone, so it is likely a read error. This chain links TRBV18 with TRBJ1-5; D uncertain. Germline CDR1 and CDR2: KGHSH and LQKENI. This CDR3 has 13 residues. V shed 2 bases and J shed 7 bases, with 9 bases lying between them. CDR3 protein: CASSPDCEQPQHF. The CDR3 DNA sequence: TGTGCCAGCTCACCAGACTGCGAACAGCCCCAGCATTTT.

The chain employs TRBV29-1 and TRBJ2-3, with 7 bases identical to TRBD2. CDR3 length: 13 residues. Losses at the gene ends were 6 bases for V and 2 bases for J; bases not matched to a gene: 5. Germline V gives CDR1 SQVTM, CDR2 ANQGSEA. DNA of the CDR3: TGCAGCGTCTGTGGACTAGACACAGATACGCAGTATTTT. This encodes CSVCGLDTDTQYF.

This sequence joins TRBV5-1 and TRBJ2-7; 7 positions agree with TRBD1. The CDR3 totals 16 residues. Germline V CDR1 and CDR2: SGHRS, YFSETQ. The V segment lost 0 bases and the J segment 2 bases; nucleotides outside the gene matches: 8. CDR3 bases: TGCGCCAGCAGCTTGGCCCCGACAGGGCAGACCTACGAGCAGTACTTC. This encodes CASSLAPTGQTYEQYF. The variable domain in full, completed from reference TRBV5-1 and TRBJ2-7, reads KAGVTQTPRYLIKTRGQQVTLSCSPISGHRSVSWYQQTPGQGLQFLFEYFSETQRNKGNFPGRFSGRQFSNSRSEMNVSTLELGDSALYLCASSLAPTGQTYEQYFGPGTRLTVT.

The chain combines TRBV28 with TRBJ2-3; TRBD2 might be the D (5 bases). The germline V and J ends were trimmed by 5 bases and 7 bases, with 16 bases remaining between them. This CDR3 contains 14 residues. Germline assignment: CDR1 MDHEN and CDR2 SYDVKM. This CDR3 reads CASSPTDSPNTQYF. The CDR3 coding sequence is TGTGCCAGCAGTCCCACGGACTCTCCCAATACGCAGTATTTT.

This chain joins TRBV7-2 and TRBJ2-7; TRBD1 matches 8 bases. The germline V gene has CDR1 SGHTA and CDR2 FQGNSA. V lost 0 bases and J lost 4; bases outside the gene matches: 5. The CDR3 runs 15 residues. The CDR3 spells CASSLAPGTGYEQYF. The CDR3 coding sequence is TGTGCCAGCAGCTTAGCTCCCGGGACAGGTTACGAGCAGTACTTC.

The chain carries TRBV19 and TRBJ1-5, with D perhaps TRBD1 (5 bases). Germline V lookup: CDR1 LNHDA, CDR2 SQIVND (reference sequence). CDR3 size: 16 residues. Between the trimmed V and J ends, which lost 0 bases and 0 bases, there was a span of 9 bases. In DNA, the CDR3 is TGTGCCAGTAGTATAGATCAGGGCTATAGCAATCAGCCCCAGCATTTT. It codes for CASSIDQGYSNQPQHF.

V and J are TRBV10-2 and TRBJ2-3, with 8 positions matching TRBD2. The junction had 1 base not matched to a gene; V was cut back by 8 bases and J by 0 bases. Germline CDR1 reads WSHSY; CDR2 reads SAAADI. This CDR3 is 13 amino acids long. CDR3 DNA: TGCGCCAGCGCTAGCGGGAGCACAGATACGCAGTATTTT. Amino acid sequence: CASASGSTDTQYF.

In its sample, this clone was seen once. As DNA, the CDR3 is TGTGCCAGTAGCACTAGCGGGAGCCGCTCCTACGAGCAGTACTTC. Residues: CASSTSGSRSYEQYF. The chain uses TRBV19 and TRBJ2-7; TRBD2 aligns across 11 bases. CDR3 length: 15 residues. V was clipped by 6 bases and J by 0 bases; unmatched bases: 4. CDR1 is LNHDA and CDR2 is SQIVND in the germline V gene (reference sequence).

Notes on this clone: The likely explanation is a read error, given a far larger clone one base away. The chain joins TRBV30 to TRBJ1-1, with no clear D. The CDR3 extends over 18 amino acids. Germline V CDR1 and CDR2: GTSNPN, SVGIG (reference sequence). V lost 2 bases and J lost 1, with 23 bases in between. The CDR3 DNA is TGTGCCTGGAGTCCCCTCGGCTTGGGTGGGTTAGGGAACACTGAAGCTTTCTTT. Its translation is CAWSPLGLGGLGNTEAFF.

This sequence joins TRBV29-1 and TRBJ2-7, with D possibly being TRBD1 (7 bases). Trimming took off 1 base at V and 7 bases at J, with 23 bases between the two ends. CDR1 and CDR2 from the germline V gene are SQVTM and ANQGSEA. The CDR3 spans 16 residues. CDR3: CSVEVVEGATFGEQYF. CDR3 DNA: TGCAGCGTTGAAGTGGTGGAGGGGGCAACTTTCGGGGAGCAGTACTTC.

The V call is TRBV27, the J call TRBJ2-7; 9 bases line up with TRBD2. The germline CDR1 and CDR2 sequences are MNHEY and SMNVEV (reference sequence). The CDR3 runs 16 residues. V trimming: 1 base; J trimming: 4 bases; junction bases outside the gene matches: 8. Here the CDR3 reads CASSLLAGGMGYEQYF. The CDR3 DNA reads as TGTGCCAGCAGTTTATTGGCGGGAGGGATGGGATACGAGCAGTACTTC.

The chain has TRBV28 and TRBJ2-5; 10 positions match TRBD2. CDR1 and CDR2 (germline): MDHEN, SYDVKM. The junction had 6 bases not matched to a gene; V was cut back by 2 bases and J by 3 bases. The CDR3 is 16 residues long. CDR3 residues: CASSLRLAGVKETQYF. Here the CDR3 DNA reads TGTGCCAGCAGTTTAAGGCTAGCGGGAGTCAAAGAGACCCAGTACTTC. The full variable domain, in which reference TRBV28 and TRBJ2-5 provide the parts outside the CDR3, is DVKVTQSSRYLVKRTGEKVFLECVQDMDHENMFWYRQDPGLGLRLIYFSYDVKMKEKGDIPEGYSVSREKKERFSLILESASTNQTSMYLCASSLRLAGVKETQYFGPGTRLLVL.

The V gene is TRBV18, the J gene TRBJ1-1; a weak D match, TRBD1 (5 bases). V dropped 4 bases and J dropped 3 bases, with 15 bases sitting between them. This CDR3 is 15 amino acids long. Germline-derived CDR1 and CDR2 are KGHSH and LQKENI. The CDR3 DNA is TGTGCCAGCTCACTCTACGAGGGGAGGTACACTGAAGCTTTCTTT. Its translation is CASSLYEGRYTEAFF.

The chain employs TRBV5-1 and TRBJ2-5, with 7 bases fitting TRBD2. This CDR3 comprises 15 residues. J lost 2 bases, V lost 2 bases, and 6 bases had no gene match. Germline assignment: CDR1 SGHRS and CDR2 YFSETQ. DNA for the CDR3: TGCGCCAGCAGCTTTTCGGGAGGACCACAAGAGACCCAGTACTTC. As protein: CASSFSGGPQETQYF.

In this sample, this clone turned up many times. The rearrangement links TRBV19 to TRBJ2-7; no firm D call. Germline V gives CDR1 LNHDA, CDR2 SQIVND (reference sequence). This CDR3 spans 14 amino acids. V lost 6 bases and J lost 3, with 15 bases in between. CDR3 sequence (DNA): TGTGCCAGTAGCCATCGGGCGCAGGACTACGAGCAGTACTTC. Its translation is CASSHRAQDYEQYF.

Turning to this clone: It differs at one base from a far larger clone, so likely a read error. Other DNA sequences within the sample encode an identical CDR3. The V call is TRBV29-1, the J call TRBJ2-1; TRBD1 matches 9 bases. CDR3 size: 15 residues. Germline V CDR1 and CDR2: SQVTM, ANQGSEA. Losses at the gene ends were 7 bases for V and 7 bases for J; bases not matched to a gene: 14. The DNA of the CDR3 is TGCAGCGCCTACACCGGGACAGGGATCTTTAATGAGCAGTTCTTC. Translation gives CSAYTGTGIFNEQFF.

This chain links TRBV5-1 with TRBJ2-7; TRBD1 aligns across 8 bases. In germline, CDR1 is SGHRS, CDR2 YFSETQ. The length of the CDR3 is 14 residues. V was pared by 1 base and J by 4 bases, with 4 bases of the junction left unmatched. As DNA, the CDR3 is TGCGCCAGCAGCTTGACCAGGGGGCTTTACGAGCAGTACTTC. Residues: CASSLTRGLYEQYF.

The chain employs TRBV10-1 and TRBJ1-1; 8 nucleotides line up with TRBD1. The CDR3 runs 14 residues. Trimming at V came to 2 bases and at J to 4 bases, leaving 3 bases not matched to a gene. Germline V lookup: CDR1 WNHNN, CDR2 SYGVQD (reference sequence). The CDR3 sequence is CASSEGQGFTEAFF. The CDR3, as DNA: TGCGCCAGCAGTGAGGGACAGGGATTCACTGAAGCTTTCTTT.

The chain carries TRBV14 and TRBJ2-7; D possibly corresponds to TRBD2 (6 bases). Per germline, CDR1 SGHDN and CDR2 FVKESK. V lost 4 bases to trimming and J lost 4 bases, with 14 bases between them. CDR3 size: 14 residues. The CDR3 DNA reads TGTGCCAGCAGCCCTTTCCGGGAGAATTACGAGCAGTACTTC. Translated, it gives CASSPFRENYEQYF.

The J gene is TRBJ2-5, the V gene TRBV6-1, with 8 bases aligning to TRBD1. The V and J ends lost 2 bases and 2 bases, in that order; junction bases with no gene match: 7. Germline CDR1 is MNHNS and CDR2 is SASEGT. The CDR3 has 16 amino acids. CDR3 amino acids: CASSEPFRDRQETQYF. Here the CDR3 DNA reads TGTGCCAGCAGTGAACCTTTCCGGGACAGGCAAGAGACCCAGTACTTC.

This chain connects TRBV7-2 to TRBJ2-5; D is unclear. Germline V lookup: CDR1 SGHTA, CDR2 FQGNSA. V was pared by 3 bases and J by 2 bases, with 13 bases between. The CDR3 totals 15 residues. CDR3 sequence reads: CASSFSLGLQETQYF. The CDR3 nucleotides read TGTGCCAGCAGCTTTAGTCTGGGCCTGCAAGAGACCCAGTACTTC.

This chain uses TRBV30 with TRBJ2-1, with 8 bases fitting TRBD2. CDR1 is GTSNPN and CDR2 is SVGIG in the germline V gene (reference sequence). This CDR3 has 16 residues. V lost 1 base, J lost 4 bases, and 9 bases stayed unmatched. The chain's CDR3 is CAWSGGRLANYNEQFF. The CDR3 DNA sequence: TGTGCCTGGAGTGGCGGGAGACTAGCGAATTACAATGAGCAGTTCTTC.

This clone was seen a single time. It differs at one base from a far larger clone, so likely a read error. Other nucleotide sequences from this sample produce the same CDR3. This CDR3 reads CASSPGTAEGTQYF. The CDR3 DNA is TGCGCCAGCAGCCCCGGGACAGCTGAGGGGACCCAGTACTTC. The rearrangement uses TRBV11-3 and TRBJ2-5, with TRBD1 matching over 7 bases. The CDR3 is 14 residues long. Germline lookup yields CDR1 SGHNT and CDR2 YENEEA.

The chain links TRBV28 to TRBJ2-1; 11 nucleotides agree with TRBD2. CDR1 and CDR2 (germline): MDHEN, SYDVKM. The junction had 17 bases not matched to a gene; V was cut back by 8 bases and J by 8 bases. This CDR3 has 17 amino acids. CDR3 DNA sequence: TGTGCCAGCCCTCCTTCGACTAGCGGGAAGCGTTTGGATGAGCAGTTCTTC. Its translation: CASPPSTSGKRLDEQFF.

This clone appeared once. The chain carries TRBV4-3 and TRBJ2-1; D gene ambiguous. In germline, CDR1 is LGHNA, CDR2 YSLEER. V lost 0 bases and J lost 4, with 7 bases in between. The CDR3 contains 14 residues. CDR3 loop: CASSQDLAYNEQFF. The CDR3 coding sequence is TGCGCCAGCAGCCAAGATCTCGCATACAATGAGCAGTTCTTC.